This is a list of T cell receptor beta chains from one sample in a study of cytomegalovirus exposure and HLA in healthy donors. Here immunoSEQ multiplex PCR was the method, and the copy in TCRdb shows in-frame clones only, minus some. The table has approximately 71,000 clones, about three quarters seen once. Sequenced: PBMCs. These receptor sequences come from a woman aged 40-49 years in good health and CMV-seropositive. Each CDR3 is given with its conserved first and last residue. Each record gives: CDR3 length, clone size, V gene, J gene, D gene, CDR3 protein, CDR3 DNA. The D gene is left open where the match is weak. Expanded clones get a size class; other rows say once, few or many, or leave the size out.

length: 16; size: -; V: TRBV4-1; J: TRBJ2-2; D: TRBD2; CDR3: CASSQEAGGLTGELFF; DNA: TGCGCCAGCAGCCAAGAAGCGGGGGGCCTTACCGGGGAGCTGTTTTTT
length: 15; size: once; V: TRBV5-5; J: TRBJ2-7; D: -; CDR3: CASSLLPLTSYEQYF; DNA: TGTGCCAGCAGCTTACTACCCCTGACCTCCTACGAGCAGTACTTC
length: 14; size: -; V: TRBV2; J: TRBJ1-1; D: TRBD1; CDR3: CASSGRTGVTEAFF; DNA: TGTGCCAGCAGCGGACGTACAGGGGTCACTGAAGCTTTCTTT
length: 14; size: -; V: TRBV9; J: TRBJ2-7; D: -; CDR3: CASSVTGSSYEQYF; DNA: TGTGCCAGCAGCGTAACAGGGAGCTCCTACGAGCAGTACTTC
length: 14; size: once; V: TRBV7-8; J: TRBJ2-2; D: -; CDR3: CASSLAGRTGELFF; DNA: TGTGCCAGCAGCTTGGCAGGGAGGACCGGGGAGCTGTTTTTT
length: 16; size: -; V: TRBV29-1; J: TRBJ2-3; D: TRBD2; CDR3: CSVRKIAGTSTDTQYF; DNA: TGCAGCGTTCGAAAAATAGCGGGGACTAGCACAGATACGCAGTATTTT
length: 14; size: -; V: TRBV27; J: TRBJ2-2; D: -; CDR3: CASSLWQGTGELFF; DNA: TGTGCCAGCAGTTTATGGCAGGGCACCGGGGAGCTGTTTTTT
length: 15; size: -; V: TRBV9; J: TRBJ1-6; D: TRBD1; CDR3: CASSVYRGGNSPLHF; DNA: TGTGCCAGCAGCGTTTACAGGGGAGGTAATTCACCCCTCCACTTT
length: 16; size: -; V: TRBV5-1; J: TRBJ1-2; D: TRBD1; CDR3: CASSFGTVEASYGYTF; DNA: TGCGCCAGCAGCTTCGGGACAGTCGAAGCCAGCTATGGCTACACCTTC
length: 13; size: -; V: TRBV19; J: TRBJ1-1; D: -; CDR3: CASSNTGNTEAFF; DNA: TGTGCCAGTAGTAATACAGGGAACACTGAAGCTTTCTTT
length: 14; size: once; V: TRBV18; J: TRBJ2-7; D: TRBD1; CDR3: CASSPGTDSYEQYF; DNA: TGTGCCAGCTCACCGGGGACAGACTCCTACGAGCAGTACTTC
length: 13; size: -; V: TRBV29-1; J: TRBJ1-5; D: -; CDR3: CSVENREGQPQHF; DNA: TGCAGCGTTGAGAACAGGGAGGGTCAGCCCCAGCATTTT
length: 15; size: -; V: TRBV6-1; J: TRBJ2-7; D: -; CDR3: CASSQGQPFSYEQYF; DNA: TGTGCCAGCAGTCAAGGACAGCCGTTCTCCTACGAGCAGTACTTC
length: 13; size: -; V: TRBV11-1; J: TRBJ2-7; D: -; CDR3: CASSLGQNYEQYF; DNA: TGTGCCAGCAGCTTAGGGCAGAATTACGAGCAGTACTTC
length: 17; size: -; V: TRBV5-4; J: TRBJ2-7; D: TRBD2; CDR3: CASSYDPPGGFSYEQYF; DNA: TGTGCCAGCAGCTATGACCCGCCGGGGGGATTCTCCTACGAGCAGTACTTC
length: 14; size: -; V: TRBV5-1; J: TRBJ2-1; D: -; CDR3: CASSLGTGNNEQFF; DNA: TGCGCCAGCAGCTTAGGGACTGGCAACAATGAGCAGTTCTTC
length: 17; size: few; V: TRBV4-2; J: TRBJ2-3; D: TRBD2; CDR3: CASSLLGTSGGEDTQYF; DNA: TGTGCCAGCAGCCTCCTCGGGACTAGCGGGGGTGAGGATACGCAGTATTTT